The 6 T cell receptor beta chains listed next were all sequenced from one sample in a study of cytomegalovirus exposure and HLA in healthy donors. The PCR made use of 60 Vbeta and 13 Jbeta primers. Sequenced by immunoSEQ multiplex PCR; TCRdb stores in-frame clones only, minus some. Here the sample spans about 90,000 clones, approximately 84% being singletons. Material: PBMCs. The receptor set was obtained from a man between 18 and 35 years old in good health and CMV-seronegative.

This clone was detected a few times. The V and J genes are TRBV19 and TRBJ2-2; TRBD1 is a possible D gene (6 bases). Germline V lookup: CDR1 LNHDA, CDR2 SQIVND (reference sequence). V dropped 5 bases and J dropped 0 bases, with 13 bases sitting between them. The CDR3 loop spans 16 amino acids. CDR3 residues: CASSPRGAANTGELFF. The CDR3 DNA reads TGTGCCAGTAGTCCCAGGGGAGCTGCGAACACCGGGGAGCTGTTTTTT.

This clone was seen just once. This rearrangement joins TRBV5-1 to TRBJ2-3; the match to TRBD2 covers 7 bases. The germline gives CDR1 SGHRS, CDR2 YFSETQ. The CDR3 is 14 amino acids. V lost 2 bases to trimming and J lost 4 bases; unmatched junction nucleotides: 4. The CDR3 coding sequence is TGCGCCAGCAGCTTCGGCGGGAGAGCAGATACGCAGTATTTT. Its translation is CASSFGGRADTQYF.

This clone was picked up one time. V is TRBV5-5 and J is TRBJ2-3, with TRBD2 matching over 10 bases. This CDR3 has 17 residues. CDR1 and CDR2 from the germline V gene are SGHKS and YYEKEE (reference sequence). With 0 bases clipped from V and 1 base from J, the junction kept 5 bases outside the gene matches. CDR3 residues: CASSLESLAGGTDTQYF. The DNA of the CDR3 is TGTGCCAGCAGCTTGGAAAGTCTAGCGGGGGGCACAGATACGCAGTATTTT.

The rearrangement joins TRBV19 to TRBJ2-1; D might be TRBD2 (6 bases). V was cut by 5 bases and J by 8 bases, with 16 bases left in between. The CDR3 totals 14 residues. The germline V gene has CDR1 LNHDA and CDR2 SQIVND (reference sequence). CDR3 bases: TGTGCCAGTAGTCTAGCGATCTTAGTCCATGAGCAGTTCTTC. It specifies CASSLAILVHEQFF.

The gene calls are TRBV2 and TRBJ1-6, with D uncertain. V was clipped by 4 bases and J by 10 bases, with 8 bases between them. Germline values: CDR1 SNHLY, CDR2 FYNNEI. The CDR3 contains 12 residues. CDR3 sequence: CASSVRGSPLHF. As DNA, the CDR3 is TGTGCCAGCAGTGTCCGAGGGTCACCCCTCCACTTT.

The chain has TRBV5-1 and TRBJ2-3; tentatively, D is TRBD1 (7 bases). This CDR3 has 16 residues. V lost 0 bases and J lost 0, with 11 bases in between. The germline CDR1 and CDR2 sequences are SGHRS and YFSETQ. The CDR3 nucleotides read TGCGCCAGCAGCTTGGAGCCAGGGGGGAGCACAGATACGCAGTATTTT. Translation gives CASSLEPGGSTDTQYF.